This T cell receptor beta chain appears in the sequencing data of a study of T cells in Graves' hyperthyroidism and ophthalmopathy. Study as a whole: Pretreatment peripheral blood was obtained at initial diagnosis.

The V gene lost 5 bases and the J gene lost 6 bases, with 13 bases spanning the gap. This CDR3 has 13 residues. Germline V gene data show CDR1 as SNHLY and CDR2 as FYNNEI. TCR beta CDR3 regions were amplified from RNA transcripts. A set of HTBI primers served as the primers for a first-round RT-PCR of the TCR CDR3. TCRdb passed the multiplex PCR reads through MiXCR, listing each CDR3 protein once. This sample carries hundreds of thousands of distinct CDR3 sequences, 14% of them seen once, and the ten largest clones take around 13%. There are many counts of this clonotype. Sequenced: blood. This TCR derives from a woman aged 40 to 50 with Graves' hyperthyroidism. This chain connects TRBV2 to TRBJ1-1; no clear D gene. This CDR3 is CASSRTFRAEAFF. The CDR3 coding sequence is TGTGCCAGCAGTCGGACCTTCCGGGCTGAAGCTTTCTTT.